Given below is one T cell receptor (beta chain) in context. What it binds is unknown. Germline-derived CDR1 and CDR2 are MNHEY and SMNVEV (reference sequence). This CDR3 contains 15 residues. Trimming removed 2 bases at V and 1 base at J, with 11 bases between. The data were produced by immunoSEQ multiplex PCR, yet TCRdb's version contains in-frame clones alone and is incomplete. Of some 150,000 clones in the sample, approximately 94% were seen once. The sample belongs to a study of T cell responses to AZD1222 COVID-19 vaccine. Study-level points and caveats: All repertoire sampling was performed exclusively after the peak T cell response.

Sequencing used peripheral blood, obtained on day 0 of AZD1222 vaccination. The TCR comes from an adult in good health. The rearrangement links TRBV27 to TRBJ1-1, with D maybe TRBD1 (5 bases). The CDR3 nucleotides read TGTGCCAGCAGTTTAATGGGGGTGGCGAACACTGAAGCTTTCTTT. It yields the protein CASSLMGVANTEAFF.